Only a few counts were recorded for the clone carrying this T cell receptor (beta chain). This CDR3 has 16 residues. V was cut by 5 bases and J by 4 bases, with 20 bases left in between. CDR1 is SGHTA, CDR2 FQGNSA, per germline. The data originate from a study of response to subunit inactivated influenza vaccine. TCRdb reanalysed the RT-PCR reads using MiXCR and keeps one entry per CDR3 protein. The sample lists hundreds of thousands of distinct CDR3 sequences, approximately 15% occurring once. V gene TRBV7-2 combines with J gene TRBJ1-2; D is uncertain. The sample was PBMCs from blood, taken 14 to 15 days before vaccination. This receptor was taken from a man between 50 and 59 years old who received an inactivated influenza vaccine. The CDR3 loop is CASSPDGPMVPYGYTF. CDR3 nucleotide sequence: TGTGCCAGCAGCCCGGACGGTCCGATGGTCCCCTATGGCTACACCTTC.